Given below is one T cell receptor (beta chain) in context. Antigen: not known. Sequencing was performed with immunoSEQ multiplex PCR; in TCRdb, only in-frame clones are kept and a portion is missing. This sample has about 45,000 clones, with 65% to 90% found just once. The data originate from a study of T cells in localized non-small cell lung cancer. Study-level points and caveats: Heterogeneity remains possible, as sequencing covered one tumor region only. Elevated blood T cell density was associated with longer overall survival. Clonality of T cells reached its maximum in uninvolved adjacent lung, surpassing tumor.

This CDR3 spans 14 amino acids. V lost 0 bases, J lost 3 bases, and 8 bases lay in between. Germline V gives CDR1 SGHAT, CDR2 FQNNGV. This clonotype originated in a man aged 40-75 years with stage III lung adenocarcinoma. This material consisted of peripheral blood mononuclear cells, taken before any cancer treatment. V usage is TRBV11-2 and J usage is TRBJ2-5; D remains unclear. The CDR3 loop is CASSLDLGEETQYF. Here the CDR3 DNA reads TGTGCCAGCAGCTTAGATCTGGGTGAAGAGACCCAGTACTTC.